Sequencing of this TCR beta chain was carried out in a study of OX40 agonist ivuxolimab in advanced cancers. Overall study context: Patients' therapy was ivuxolimab, an antibody that acts as an agonist of OX40 (CD134). Averaging about 60 years in age, with a range of roughly 23 to 80, the cohort was around 85% male. Study-wide points: Low normalized T-cell clonal expansion also characterized some of the nonresponders.

Only in-frame clones appear in the TCRdb table, and some are missing; sequencing was by immunoSEQ multiplex PCR. The table shows fewer than 100,000 clones, with approximately 86% occurring only once. Prior autoimmune disease or systemic immunosuppression barred patients. This CDR3 is built from 14 residues. Per germline, CDR1 SGHDT and CDR2 YYEEEE. The V gene end was trimmed by 4 bases and the J gene end by 7 bases; junction bases not matched to a gene: 7. For this clone: Antigen unknown.

This TCR derives from an adult with an advanced solid tumor such as melanoma, head and neck, liver or kidney cancer. The sample in question was CD4+ or CD8+ T cells sorted from blood, obtained in a trial of the OX40 agonist ivuxolimab. The chain carries TRBV5-6 and TRBJ1-4, with 7 bases identical to TRBD1. CDR3 DNA: TGTGCCAGCAGCCCTCAGGGGGAAGGTGAAAAACTGTTTTTT. Amino acids: CASSPQGEGEKLFF.